This entry lists 26 T cell receptor beta chains sequenced from one sample in a study of cytomegalovirus exposure and HLA in healthy donors. PCR primers comprised 60 Vbeta and 13 Jbeta primers. The table came from immunoSEQ multiplex PCR; TCRdb's copy has only in-frame clones and leaves some out. The sample has approximately 200,000 clones, 78% seen once; the top ten hold around 5.9%. The material sequenced was PBMCs. These receptors were taken from a woman aged 25-40 years in good health and CMV-seropositive.

In its sample, this clone was seen a few times. The genes are TRBV5-1 and TRBJ2-7; 7 nucleotides align to TRBD2. CDR3 length equals 15 residues. Trimming took 0 bases from V and 2 from J; bases not matched to a gene: 5. Germline CDR1 is SGHRS and CDR2 is YFSETQ. The CDR3, as DNA: TGCGCCAGCAGCTTGGGACAAGGACTAGCCTACGAGCAGTACTTC. It is translated as CASSLGQGLAYEQYF.

The sample holds a few counts of this clone. The V call is TRBV19, the J call TRBJ2-5, with D possibly matching TRBD2 (5 bases). The CDR3 sequence is 12 residues long. Trimming left V 6 bases short and J 4 bases short, with 9 bases between. Germline loops: CDR1 LNHDA, CDR2 SQIVND (reference sequence). The CDR3 DNA is TGTGCCAGTAGGACACTAGGAGAGACCCAGTACTTC. Protein sequence: CASRTLGETQYF.

This chain connects TRBV19 to TRBJ2-5, with 9 bases that match TRBD2. This CDR3 comprises 17 residues. In germline, CDR1 is LNHDA, CDR2 SQIVND (reference sequence). The trim removed 5 bases at V and 1 base at J, leaving 11 bases unmatched. The DNA for the CDR3 is TGTGCCAGTAGTCCCTGGGCGGGGGGGCTGAGCCAAGAGACCCAGTACTTC. The encoded protein is CASSPWAGGLSQETQYF.

The V call is TRBV7-9, the J call TRBJ2-2; D remains unclear. The CDR3 is made up of 12 amino acids. V shed 2 bases and J shed 6 bases, with 4 bases lying between them. CDR1 is SEHNR, CDR2 FQNEAQ, per germline (reference sequence). CDR3 in DNA: TGTGCCAGCAGCTTATATTCCGGGGAGCTGTTTTTT. It codes for CASSLYSGELFF.

The J gene is TRBJ2-7, the V gene TRBV27; TRBD1 matches 7 bases. V trimming: 5 bases; J trimming: 5 bases; junction bases outside the gene matches: 12. The CDR3 loop spans 15 amino acids. Germline loops: CDR1 MNHEY, CDR2 SMNVEV (reference sequence). CDR3 bases: TGTGCCAGCAGTCCCAGGCGAGACAGGGCCAACGAGCAGTACTTC. Translation: CASSPRRDRANEQYF.

The rearrangement joins TRBV29-1 to TRBJ1-2; a weak D match, TRBD1 (5 bases). CDR1 is SQVTM and CDR2 is ANQGSEA in the germline V gene. The CDR3 contains 12 residues. Between the trimmed V and J ends, which lost 4 bases and 8 bases, there was a span of 14 bases. CDR3 residues: CSVVGPSGGYTF. The CDR3 nucleotides read TGCAGCGTTGTGGGGCCCTCGGGCGGCTACACCTTC.

The chain is built from TRBV5-6 and TRBJ1-6; 7 bases are a match to TRBD1. The CDR3 runs to 17 residues. Per the germline V gene, CDR1 is SGHDT and CDR2 is YYEEEE. V dropped 4 bases and J dropped 6; count of bases not matched to a gene: 13. CDR3 sequence (DNA): TGTGCCAGCAGCCGCCATCCAGGGACAGCTATTAATTCACCCCTCCACTTT. It specifies CASSRHPGTAINSPLHF.

The chain links TRBV7-9 to TRBJ1-1; 12 bases line up with TRBD1. V shed 1 base and J 5 bases; nucleotides not matched to a gene: 11. The CDR3 runs to 18 residues. Germline CDR1 reads SEHNR; CDR2 reads FQNEAQ (reference sequence). In nucleotides, the CDR3 is TGTGCCAGCAGCTTAGGGCCGGGACAGGGGGCGCGGGGGACTGAAGCTTTCTTT. It encodes CASSLGPGQGARGTEAFF.

The chain links TRBV5-5 to TRBJ1-2, with D unresolved. Germline V lookup: CDR1 SGHKS, CDR2 YYEKEE (reference sequence). CDR3 length: 14 amino acids. V was shortened by 0 bases and J by 11 bases, with 17 bases between the two germline ends. CDR3 coding DNA: TGTGCCAGCAGCTTGGGAGGGTATAGGATGGTGTACACCTTC. As protein: CASSLGGYRMVYTF. The full variable domain, its missing parts supplied by reference TRBV5-5 and TRBJ1-2, is DAGVTQSPTHLIKTRGQQVTLRCSPISGHKSVSWYQQVLGQGPQFIFQYYEKEERGRGNFPDRFSARQFPNYSSELNVNALLLGDSALYLCASSLGGYRMVYTFGSGTRLTVV.

This clone came up once. The rearrangement joins TRBV19 to TRBJ2-2, with D maybe TRBD1 (6 bases). The CDR3 length is 14 residues. The V end lost 9 bases, the J end lost 5 bases, and 16 bases lay between the germline ends. Germline V CDR1 and CDR2: LNHDA, SQIVND (reference sequence). The CDR3 DNA sequence: TGTGCCAGCGGAAACAGGGTTACAACCGGGGAGCTGTTTTTT. Translation gives CASGNRVTTGELFF.

This chain uses TRBV7-2 with TRBJ1-4; D is possibly TRBD1 (5 bases). The V end lost 1 base, the J end lost 12 bases, and 12 bases lay between the germline ends. This CDR3 has 13 amino acids. Germline values: CDR1 SGHTA, CDR2 FQGNSA. CDR3 in DNA: TGTGCCAGCAGCTTAGATATGCGGGGGGAACTGTTTTTT. Its protein product is CASSLDMRGELFF.

This clone was seen a handful of times. Other nucleotide sequences in the sample specify the same CDR3. The rearrangement uses TRBV29-1 and TRBJ1-1; unclear D gene. There are 10 residues in the CDR3. V dropped 4 bases and J dropped 5 bases, with 5 bases sitting between them. Looked up from germline, CDR1 is SQVTM and CDR2 is ANQGSEA. CDR3 sequence: CSVVETEAFF. CDR3 DNA sequence: TGCAGCGTTGTCGAGACTGAAGCTTTCTTT.

The chain links TRBV5-1 to TRBJ1-4, with 8 bases matching TRBD1. V lost 0 bases and J lost 6; bases outside the gene matches: 4. The CDR3 length is 15 residues. Germline CDR1 and CDR2: SGHRS and YFSETQ. CDR3 sequence (DNA): TGCGCCAGCAGCTTGGTGACAGGGGTGGATGAAAAACTGTTTTTT. Its protein product is CASSLVTGVDEKLFF.

The sample holds a few counts of this clone. This chain links TRBV19 with TRBJ1-5; a weak D match, TRBD1 (6 bases). With 10 bases removed from V and 3 bases from J, the gap between germline ends came to 13 bases. The CDR3 extends over 13 amino acids. Looked up from germline, CDR1 is LNHDA and CDR2 is SQIVND (reference sequence). The CDR3 sequence: CATQDRNNQPQHF. The DNA for the CDR3 is TGTGCCACCCAGGACAGAAACAATCAGCCCCAGCATTTT.

A single count supports this clone. The chain has TRBV27 and TRBJ2-3; D unresolved. The CDR3 runs to 11 residues. Trimming shortened V by 7 bases and J by 6 bases, and 8 bases separated the two germline ends. Germline values: CDR1 MNHEY, CDR2 SMNVEV (reference sequence). CDR3 bases: TGTGCCAGCAAGAGGCTTGATACGCAGTATTTT. Protein: CASKRLDTQYF.

The rearrangement joins TRBV7-3 to TRBJ1-1, with 7 bases aligning to TRBD1. V dropped 2 bases and J dropped 3; count of bases not matched to a gene: 21. The CDR3 runs 20 residues. Looked up from germline, CDR1 is SGHTA and CDR2 is FQGTGA. The CDR3 sequence: CASSLWLRGALKNGDTEAFF. The CDR3 nucleotides read TGTGCCAGCAGCTTATGGCTCAGGGGGGCTCTTAAAAATGGGGACACTGAAGCTTTCTTT.

The genes are TRBV6-1 and TRBJ2-7, with D possibly TRBD2 on 5 matching bases. The V end lost 6 bases, the J end lost 5 bases, and 17 bases lay between the germline ends. This CDR3 has 14 residues. Germline CDR1 MNHNS, CDR2 SASEGT. The DNA for the CDR3 is TGTGCCAGCAGGAGGGAAGCTTCCGGGAACGAGCAGTACTTC. It codes for CASRREASGNEQYF.

This chain uses TRBV10-3 with TRBJ2-4, with D tentatively TRBD1 (7 bases). The CDR3 runs to 16 residues. Trimming removed 0 bases from V and 5 bases from J, with 14 bases in between. Looked up from germline, CDR1 is ENHRY and CDR2 is SYGVKD. Here the CDR3 DNA reads TGTGCCATCAGTGAGTCGAGGGCAGGGGGGCAAAACATTCAGTACTTC. The encoded protein is CAISESRAGGQNIQYF.

V usage is TRBV9 and J usage is TRBJ2-7; possibly TRBD2 for D (6 bases). Germline V gene lookup returns CDR1 SGDLS and CDR2 YYNGEE. The CDR3 totals 14 residues. Trimming left V 2 bases short and J 1 base short, with 10 bases between. The CDR3 sequence: CASSVAGRSYEQYF. The DNA for the CDR3 is TGTGCCAGCAGCGTGGCGGGGCGATCCTACGAGCAGTACTTC.

This clone was picked up a small number of times. The genes are TRBV7-3 and TRBJ1-2, with D possibly matching TRBD1 (5 bases). This CDR3 is built from 16 residues. The germline CDR1 and CDR2 sequences are SGHTA and FQGTGA. Trimming removed 1 base from V and 4 bases from J, with 16 bases in between. This CDR3 reads CASSLMAGQPTYGYTF. CDR3 DNA sequence: TGTGCCAGCAGCTTAATGGCAGGACAACCAACCTATGGCTACACCTTC.

In its sample, this clone was seen a few times. V gene TRBV5-1 combines with J gene TRBJ2-3; a possible D gene is TRBD2 (7 bases). The ends were cut back, 4 bases at V and 10 bases at J, with 19 bases in the middle. Per the germline V gene, CDR1 is SGHRS and CDR2 is YFSETQ. The CDR3 has 14 residues. The CDR3: CASSVGGGVMAQYF. CDR3 DNA: TGCGCCAGCAGCGTGGGAGGGGGAGTCATGGCGCAGTATTTT. Full variable domain (missing parts from reference TRBV5-1 and TRBJ2-3): KAGVTQTPRYLIKTRGQQVTLSCSPISGHRSVSWYQQTPGQGLQFLFEYFSETQRNKGNFPGRFSGRQFSNSRSEMNVSTLELGDSALYLCASSVGGGVMAQYFGPGTRLTVL.

On this clone: At one end, the junction sequence differs from germline, possibly due to a read error. J is TRBJ1-5 and V is TRBV6-5; D might be TRBD1 (5 bases). Germline V CDR1 and CDR2: MNHEY, SVGAGI. The CDR3 is made up of 13 amino acids. This chain's CDR3 is CASSPIQGAQALF. The CDR3, as DNA: TGTGCCAGCAGCCCGATCCAAGGGGCTCAGGCTCTTTTT.

On this clone itself: A junction boundary mismatches the germline segment, possibly from a read error. The V call is TRBV6-6, the J call TRBJ1-1; D gene unclear. Per the germline V gene, CDR1 is MNHNY and CDR2 is SVGAGI (reference sequence). The CDR3 totals 13 residues. The CDR3 loop reads CASRTRDDTELAF. The DNA for the CDR3 is TGTGCCAGCCGGACGAGGGATGACACTGAACTGGCCTTT.

The chain has TRBV25-1 and TRBJ1-1; D ambiguous. V lost 6 bases and J lost 1, with 15 bases in between. Per germline, CDR1 MGHDK and CDR2 SYGVNS. This CDR3 comprises 15 residues. CDR3 nucleotides: TGTGCCAGCAGCCACGCATGGAGGCCGAACACTGAAGCTTTCTTT. Its protein product is CASSHAWRPNTEAFF.

J is TRBJ1-2 and V is TRBV9, with D possibly TRBD1 on 6 matching bases. The CDR3 length is 16 residues. Germline V lookup: CDR1 SGDLS, CDR2 YYNGEE. V was trimmed by 3 bases and J by 4 bases, leaving 19 bases between them. CDR3 DNA sequence: TGTGCCAGCAGCGGCGACAGGCAGCCCACGGGCTATGGCTACACCTTC. Amino acid sequence: CASSGDRQPTGYGYTF.

This clone was found many times. The rearrangement joins TRBV6-5 to TRBJ2-1, with 9 bases identical to TRBD2. V trimming: 5 bases; J trimming: 6 bases; junction bases outside the gene matches: 8. This CDR3 comprises 15 residues. Looked up from germline, CDR1 is MNHEY and CDR2 is SVGAGI. The CDR3 bases are TGTGCCAGCAGTAGTTCTAGCGGGGTTAGCAATGAGCAGTTCTTC. Protein product: CASSSSSGVSNEQFF.